These 32 T cell receptor beta chains originate from one sample sequenced in a study of blood T cell repertoires in COVID-19. Some clones are missing from TCRdb's copy, which holds only in-frame ones; the method was immunoSEQ multiplex PCR. The sample consists of around 120,000 clones, approximately 87% of them appearing once. Sequenced input: peripheral blood. The receptors were sampled from a woman between 65 and 79 years old with acute or convalescent COVID-19.

The V and J genes are TRBV2 and TRBJ1-1, with 8 bases aligning to TRBD1. The V and J ends lost 7 bases and 2 bases, in that order; junction bases with no gene match: 6. The CDR3 consists of 14 residues. In germline, CDR1 is SNHLY, CDR2 FYNNEI. In nucleotides, the CDR3 is TGTGCCAGCATAAAAGGACAGGGAAACACTGAAGCTTTCTTT. Residues: CASIKGQGNTEAFF.

The V call is TRBV6-6, the J call TRBJ2-3; no clear D gene. Trimming removed 2 bases at V and 0 bases at J, with 9 bases between. This CDR3 is 15 amino acids long. Germline V gene lookup returns CDR1 MNHNY and CDR2 SVGAGI (reference sequence). CDR3 in DNA: TGTGCCAGCAGTTACCTCGGGTATAGCACAGATACGCAGTATTTT. Protein: CASSYLGYSTDTQYF.

This rearrangement joins TRBV28 to TRBJ1-6; D is unresolved. This CDR3 is 13 amino acids long. Germline CDR1 MDHEN, CDR2 SYDVKM. V lost 3 bases to trimming and J lost 6 bases, with 6 bases between them. The CDR3 bases are TGTGCCAGCAGTTTTGACTCTAATTCACCCCTCCACTTT. Its translation is CASSFDSNSPLHF. The full variable domain, in which reference TRBV28 and TRBJ1-6 provide the parts outside the CDR3, is DVKVTQSSRYLVKRTGEKVFLECVQDMDHENMFWYRQDPGLGLRLIYFSYDVKMKEKGDIPEGYSVSREKKERFSLILESASTNQTSMYLCASSFDSNSPLHFGNGTRLTVT.

The chain links TRBV7-9 to TRBJ2-7; 7 bases are shared with TRBD1. J was trimmed by 2 bases and V by 1 base; bases with no gene match: 2. Per the germline V gene, CDR1 is SEHNR and CDR2 is FQNEAQ (reference sequence). CDR3 length: 14 residues. This chain's CDR3 is CASSLVGTAYEQYF. As DNA, the CDR3 is TGTGCCAGCAGCTTAGTTGGGACAGCCTACGAGCAGTACTTC. Filled out from reference TRBV7-9 and TRBJ2-7, the complete variable domain reads DTGVSQNPRHKITKRGQNVTFRCDPISEHNRLYWYRQTLGQGPEFLTYFQNEAQLEKSRLLSDRFSAERPKGSFSTLEIQRTEQGDSAMYLCASSLVGTAYEQYFGPGTRLTVT.

This sequence joins TRBV28 and TRBJ1-3; 9 nucleotides agree with TRBD1. Trimming at V came to 6 bases and at J to 3 bases, leaving 9 bases not matched to a gene. Germline V CDR1 and CDR2: MDHEN, SYDVKM. The length of the CDR3 is 16 residues. CDR3 sequence reads: CASSSGQGILGNTIYF. DNA of the CDR3: TGTGCCAGCAGCTCGGGACAGGGAATACTTGGAAACACCATATATTTT.

This chain joins TRBV18 and TRBJ1-5, with 8 bases that match TRBD1. The junction had 13 bases not matched to a gene; V was cut back by 4 bases and J by 2 bases. CDR1 and CDR2 from the germline V gene are KGHSH and LQKENI. There are 18 residues in the CDR3. The CDR3 is CASSLLEPGGAGNQPQHF. Here the CDR3 DNA reads TGTGCCAGCTCACTGCTGGAACCAGGGGGCGCGGGCAATCAGCCCCAGCATTTT.

V is TRBV14 and J is TRBJ1-1; D gene ambiguous. Germline V lookup: CDR1 SGHDN, CDR2 FVKESK. V shed 4 bases and J shed 6 bases, with 12 bases lying between them. The length of the CDR3 is 13 residues. This CDR3 is CASSPFGPAEAFF. The CDR3 bases are TGTGCCAGCAGCCCGTTTGGGCCCGCTGAAGCTTTCTTT.

The chain employs TRBV28 and TRBJ1-1, with 7 bases lining up with TRBD1. The V gene end was trimmed by 6 bases and the J gene end by 2 bases; junction bases not matched to a gene: 6. CDR3 length: 14 amino acids. Germline V gene lookup returns CDR1 MDHEN and CDR2 SYDVKM. CDR3 coding DNA: TGTGCCAGCAGGGTTACAGGGGTTAACACTGAAGCTTTCTTT. Its translation is CASRVTGVNTEAFF.

This chain uses TRBV7-3 with TRBJ2-3, with 9 positions matching TRBD2. CDR1 and CDR2 from the germline V gene are SGHTA and FQGTGA. V lost 4 bases to trimming and J lost 2 bases; unmatched junction nucleotides: 7. The CDR3 covers 16 residues. The CDR3 bases are TGTGCCAGCAGCTACAGCGGGGGGTCCTCCACAGATACGCAGTATTTT. Its protein is CASSYSGGSSTDTQYF.

This chain connects TRBV7-9 to TRBJ1-4; D is possibly TRBD1 (5 bases). Germline assignment: CDR1 SEHNR and CDR2 FQNEAQ (reference sequence). Trimming removed 1 base at V and 14 bases at J, with 17 bases between. The CDR3 totals 14 residues. In nucleotides, the CDR3 is TGTGCCAGCAGCTTAGAGGGCCAGGGACTAAGGCTGTTTTTT. This codes for CASSLEGQGLRLFF.

V usage is TRBV29-1 and J usage is TRBJ1-4; 8 bases are a match to TRBD1. The V gene end was trimmed by 6 bases and the J gene end by 2 bases; junction bases not matched to a gene: 2. The CDR3 loop spans 13 amino acids. Germline CDR1 and CDR2: SQVTM and ANQGSEA. The CDR3 loop is CSVGDRTNEKLFF. The CDR3 coding sequence is TGCAGCGTGGGGGACAGGACTAATGAAAAACTGTTTTTT. Supplemented by reference TRBV29-1 and TRBJ1-4, the full variable domain reads SAVISQKPSRDICQRGTSLTIQCQVDSQVTMMFWYRQQPGQSLTLIATANQGSEATYESGFVIDKFPISRPNLTFSTLTVSNMSPEDSSIYLCSVGDRTNEKLFFGSGTQLSVL.

The J gene is TRBJ2-7, the V gene TRBV4-2; D ambiguous. The CDR3 consists of 12 residues. The V end was cut by 6 bases, the J end by 2 bases, with 8 bases between. Germline V gene lookup returns CDR1 LGHNA and CDR2 YNFKEQ. CDR3 amino acids: CASRSGPYEQYF. The DNA of the CDR3 is TGTGCCAGCAGGAGTGGGCCCTACGAGCAGTACTTC.

The chain combines TRBV7-2 with TRBJ2-2, with no clear D. The V gene lost 3 bases and the J gene lost 0 bases, with 8 bases spanning the gap. This CDR3 is built from 15 residues. Germline assignment: CDR1 SGHTA and CDR2 FQGNSA. CDR3 sequence reads: CASSFTQSNTGELFF. The CDR3 bases are TGTGCCAGCAGCTTCACACAGTCGAACACCGGGGAGCTGTTTTTT.

This rearrangement joins TRBV28 to TRBJ1-6; 9 bases agree with TRBD1. J gave up 1 base and V 3 bases, and 4 bases lay outside the gene matches. This CDR3 region has 17 residues. CDR1 and CDR2 from the germline V gene are MDHEN and SYDVKM. CDR3 DNA sequence: TGTGCCAGCAGTTTGGGGGGACAGGGATCCTATAATTCACCCCTCCACTTT. Protein: CASSLGGQGSYNSPLHF. The full variable domain, with the rest looked up from reference TRBV28 and TRBJ1-6, is DVKVTQSSRYLVKRTGEKVFLECVQDMDHENMFWYRQDPGLGLRLIYFSYDVKMKEKGDIPEGYSVSREKKERFSLILESASTNQTSMYLCASSLGGQGSYNSPLHFGNGTRLTVT.

The chain links TRBV6-5 to TRBJ2-1; TRBD2 matches 8 bases. This CDR3 comprises 15 residues. Germline loops: CDR1 MNHEY, CDR2 SVGAGI. V lost 7 bases to trimming and J lost 3 bases; unmatched junction nucleotides: 8. CDR3 residues: CASTPTGGGYNEQFF. As DNA, the CDR3 is TGTGCCAGCACCCCCACGGGGGGGGGCTACAATGAGCAGTTCTTC.

This chain uses TRBV3-1 (or the pseudogene TRBV3-2) with TRBJ1-4, with D tentatively TRBD1 (5 bases). This CDR3 is built from 15 residues. Germline values: CDR1 LGHDT, CDR2 YNNKEL (reference sequence). The V and J ends lost 0 bases and 4 bases respectively, with 9 bases between them. As DNA, the CDR3 is TGTGCCAGCAGCCAAGATCAGGGTTTTAATGAAAAACTGTTTTTT. This gives the protein CASSQDQGFNEKLFF.

The chain couples TRBV24-1 to TRBJ2-2; D is perhaps TRBD1 (6 bases). CDR1 and CDR2 (germline): KGHDR, SFDVKD. V dropped 5 bases and J dropped 9 bases, with 15 bases sitting between them. This CDR3 region has 14 residues. The CDR3 region has the DNA TGTGCCACCAGTGCTGAAACAGGGTCCCGGGAGCTGTTTTTT. Translating gives CATSAETGSRELFF.

Concerning this clone itself: The sample holds other DNA sequences that translate to the same CDR3. The chain has TRBV7-9 and TRBJ1-5; a possible D gene is TRBD1 (5 bases). CDR1 is SEHNR, CDR2 FQNEAQ, per germline (reference sequence). The V end was cut by 6 bases, the J end by 2 bases, with 11 bases between. CDR3 length: 14 residues. The CDR3 nucleotides are TGTGCCAGCAGTCAAACGGGGGGCAATCAGCCCCAGCATTTT. Translation gives CASSQTGGNQPQHF. The full variable domain, rest sourced from reference TRBV7-9 and TRBJ1-5, is DTGVSQNPRHKITKRGQNVTFRCDPISEHNRLYWYRQTLGQGPEFLTYFQNEAQLEKSRLLSDRFSAERPKGSFSTLEIQRTEQGDSAMYLCASSQTGGNQPQHFGDGTRLSIL.

The rearrangement links TRBV5-5 to TRBJ2-5; no reliable D call. The CDR3 has 15 amino acids. V was pared by 0 bases and J by 2 bases, with 11 bases between. Germline assignment: CDR1 SGHKS and CDR2 YYEKEE (reference sequence). DNA of the CDR3: TGTGCCAGCAGCTTGGTGGTACGTACTCAAGAGACCCAGTACTTC. This codes for CASSLVVRTQETQYF.

The genes are TRBV4-1 and TRBJ2-7, with 10 bases matching TRBD1. The germline V gene encodes CDR1 MGHRA and CDR2 YSYEKL. J gave up 4 bases and V 3 bases, and 6 bases lay outside the gene matches. The CDR3 covers 15 residues. The CDR3 region has the DNA TGCGCCAGCAGCCAGGGGACAGGGGTATGGTACGAGCAGTACTTC. Protein product: CASSQGTGVWYEQYF.

V usage is TRBV9 and J usage is TRBJ1-2; D is ambiguous. The germline gives CDR1 SGDLS, CDR2 YYNGEE. The CDR3 consists of 14 residues. Trimming took off 5 bases at V and 8 bases at J, with 19 bases between the two ends. The CDR3: CASSQSLASRGYTF. CDR3 nucleotide sequence: TGTGCCAGCAGTCAATCGCTGGCTTCTCGCGGCTACACCTTC.

The count of this clone is one. The J gene is TRBJ1-2, the V gene TRBV7-3, with 9 bases that match TRBD1. The V gene's germline CDR1 is SGHTA and CDR2 FQGTGA. CDR3 length equals 15 residues. After removal of 4 bases from V and 8 bases from J, the junction contained 11 bases not matched to a gene. The CDR3 spells CASSYTGGAGEGYTF. In DNA form, the CDR3 reads TGTGCCAGCAGCTATACAGGGGGCGCAGGGGAAGGCTACACCTTC.

The rearrangement links TRBV28 to TRBJ2-7; TRBD1 matches at 7 bases. This CDR3 has 13 amino acids. CDR1 and CDR2 (germline): MDHEN, SYDVKM. J lost 3 bases, V lost 5 bases, and 4 bases had no gene match. CDR3 bases: TGTGCCAGCAGTCTTGGGACAGTCTACGAGCAGTACTTC. It is translated as CASSLGTVYEQYF.

The chain has TRBV1 and TRBJ1-2; TRBD1, the D gene given by the table, was not confirmed from the DNA. TRBV1 is termed a pseudogene. CDR3 size: 16 residues. The CDR3 loop is CTSSQDLTGVHYGYTF. The DNA for the CDR3 is TGCACCAGCAGCCAAGATTTGACAGGGGTTCACTATGGCTACACCTTC.

The V and J genes are TRBV7-2 and TRBJ1-6; no definite D call. Germline V gene lookup returns CDR1 SGHTA and CDR2 FQGNSA. The CDR3 is 15 amino acids. Trimming removed 1 base from V and 0 bases from J, with 4 bases in between. The CDR3 DNA sequence: TGTGCCAGCAGCTTAGAGAGCTCCTATAATTCACCCCTCCACTTT. Translating gives CASSLESSYNSPLHF. The whole variable domain, filled in from reference TRBV7-2 and TRBJ1-6, reads GAGVSQSPSNKVTEKGKDVELRCDPISGHTALYWYRQSLGQGLEFLIYFQGNSAPDKSGLPSDRFSAERTGGSVSTLTIQRTQQEDSAVYLCASSLESSYNSPLHFGNGTRLTVT.

This clone appeared a single time. The gene calls are TRBV7-3 and TRBJ1-2, with TRBD1 identical over 8 bases. The CDR3 length is 13 residues. The V and J ends lost 2 bases and 8 bases, in that order; junction bases with no gene match: 4. Germline loops: CDR1 SGHTA, CDR2 FQGTGA. This CDR3 reads CASSLSGGWGYTF. DNA for the CDR3: TGTGCCAGCAGCTTATCAGGGGGCTGGGGCTACACCTTC.

The rearrangement links TRBV2 to TRBJ1-5; D call uncertain. Germline V gene lookup returns CDR1 SNHLY and CDR2 FYNNEI. CDR3 length: 14 residues. V was cut by 2 bases and J by 3 bases, with 8 bases left in between. Here the CDR3 reads CASSEMGVNQPQHF. The CDR3, as DNA: TGTGCCAGCAGTGAAATGGGCGTCAATCAGCCCCAGCATTTT.

J is TRBJ1-2 and V is TRBV28; D is uncertain. V was cut by 3 bases and J by 4 bases, with 6 bases left in between. Germline assignment: CDR1 MDHEN and CDR2 SYDVKM. This CDR3 has 12 amino acids. The CDR3 is CASSFGPYGYTF. The DNA for the CDR3 is TGTGCCAGCAGTTTCGGTCCCTATGGCTACACCTTC.

The chain employs TRBV5-1 and TRBJ2-3; 12 bases agree with TRBD2. The V segment lost 4 bases and the J segment 0 bases; nucleotides outside the gene matches: 9. Germline V gene sequence: CDR1 SGHRS, CDR2 YFSETQ. This CDR3 comprises 18 residues. CDR3 protein: CASSRTSGALVSTDTQYF. CDR3 nucleotides: TGCGCCAGCAGCCGGACTAGCGGGGCTCTCGTTAGCACAGATACGCAGTATTTT.

In regard to this clone: The same CDR3 is also encoded by other DNA sequences in this sample. This chain connects TRBV2 to TRBJ1-4, with TRBD1 matching over 7 bases. The CDR3 is made up of 16 amino acids. V lost 2 bases and J lost 2; bases outside the gene matches: 5. Per germline, CDR1 SNHLY and CDR2 FYNNEI. The CDR3 protein is CASSERDSATNEKLFF. CDR3 nucleotide sequence: TGTGCCAGCAGTGAACGGGACAGCGCGACTAATGAAAAACTGTTTTTT.

This clone was recorded once. The chain combines TRBV7-9 with TRBJ2-3; 9 bases match TRBD1. V lost 5 bases and J lost 6; bases outside the gene matches: 9. The CDR3 loop spans 15 amino acids. Germline CDR1 reads SEHNR; CDR2 reads FQNEAQ (reference sequence). The CDR3 DNA sequence: TGTGCCAGCAGCACATGGACAGGGGCTGGGGATACGCAGTATTTT. This encodes CASSTWTGAGDTQYF. The full variable domain, rest sourced from reference TRBV7-9 and TRBJ2-3, is DTGVSQNPRHKITKRGQNVTFRCDPISEHNRLYWYRQTLGQGPEFLTYFQNEAQLEKSRLLSDRFSAERPKGSFSTLEIQRTEQGDSAMYLCASSTWTGAGDTQYFGPGTRLTVL.

This clone was detected many times. The J gene is TRBJ2-1, the V gene TRBV30; 7 bases match TRBD2. This CDR3 is 13 amino acids long. V lost 4 bases to trimming and J lost 6 bases; unmatched junction nucleotides: 6. Germline CDR1 and CDR2: GTSNPN and SVGIG (reference sequence). This chain's CDR3 is CAWTREVGNEQFF. DNA of the CDR3: TGTGCCTGGACTCGGGAGGTGGGCAATGAGCAGTTCTTC.